This T cell receptor beta chain was observed in a study of T cell responses to AZD1222 COVID-19 vaccine. Whole-study results and caveats: Reportedly, nearly half of unique spike TCRs recognized epitopes outside B.1.351/B.1.1.7 mutations.

The CDR3 is 18 residues long. V was clipped by 4 bases and J by 0 bases; unmatched bases: 11. Germline V gene sequence: CDR1 SGHTA, CDR2 FQGTGA. The assay was immunoSEQ multiplex PCR, and TCRdb's table has in-frame clones only and misses some. Of some 30,000 clones in the sample, approximately 90% were seen once. Second doses that came at about 4 or about 12 weeks were put together. To note about this clone: The antigen is undetermined.

V and J are TRBV7-3 and TRBJ2-2; 7 bases align to TRBD1. This receptor was taken from an adult who received the AZD1222 COVID-19 vaccine. The material was peripheral blood, obtained 28 days after the second AZD1222 dose. The CDR3 DNA reads TGTGCCAGCAGCTCCTGGGGAGACAGGGTATCGAACACCGGGGAGCTGTTTTTT. This sequence encodes CASSSWGDRVSNTGELFF.